This TCR beta chain was obtained from a study of blood T cell repertoires in COVID-19. Clinical history as reported by participants underpinned cohort assignment. Libraries were prepared by immunoSEQ multiplex PCR; TCRdb keeps only in-frame clonotypes and omits some of them. Of about 300,000 clones listed, over 75% are singletons. The sequence was obtained from a woman in her thirties who had recovered from COVID-19. Source material: PBMCs or T cells enriched from blood (not recorded which).

Written as DNA, the CDR3 is TGTGCCAGCAGTGACTTGGCCGGGACAGAGCCCTACGAGCAGTACTTC. Protein sequence: CASSDLAGTEPYEQYF. The genes are TRBV25-1 and TRBJ2-7, with 7 positions matching TRBD1. V was clipped by 3 bases and J by 2 bases; unmatched bases: 10. This CDR3 has 16 residues. Germline values: CDR1 MGHDK, CDR2 SYGVNS.